This T cell receptor beta chain is drawn from a study of human T cells and chemical hapten exposure. TCRdb independently ran MiXCR on the RACE reads; one entry per CDR3 protein. Among about 300,000 distinct CDR3 sequences listed, about 5% were seen once. This sample's time point: pre-sensitization, week 0. Treatment: therapeutic diphenylcyclopropenone sensitization with weekly scalp DPC. This clonotype has ten or more counts. The sample here was whole blood, taken in connection with sensitization to the hapten diphenylcyclopropenone (DPC). The TCR was taken from a woman in her late teens or twenties with alopecia areata. Some clones in this sample may be carry-over from other donors' samples.

CDR3 in amino acids: CASSTASYEQYF. CDR3 DNA sequence: TGTGCCAGCAGTACGGCCAGCTACGAGCAGTACTTC. The J gene is TRBJ2-7, the V gene TRBV28; D not certain. The germline CDR1 and CDR2 sequences are MDHEN and SYDVKM. The CDR3 length is 12 residues. V lost 5 bases to trimming and J lost 3 bases, with 8 bases between them.